This TCR beta chain was captured by sequencing in a study of T-cell reconstitution after alpha-beta-depleted transplantation in children. Study-wide results and limits: Recipient T cells and thymic progenitors that survived were the source of the high TCRbeta diversity seen at day 60 in some patients. Expanded graft clones, several hundred of them, were reportedly the source of alpha-beta T cells about two months after transplant.

This clonotype was detected many times. The antigen is unknown. A TCRbeta library incorporating unique molecular identifiers was prepared. TCRdb ran MiXCR on the PCR reads and lists one entry per CDR3 protein. The sample comprises some 350,000 distinct CDR3 sequences, under 20% of which are singletons, and about 41% rests with the top ten. V gave up 2 bases and J gave up 6 bases, with 14 bases separating them. Germline assignment: CDR1 LGHDT and CDR2 YNNKEL (reference sequence). The CDR3 length is 15 residues. The origin of this receptor is a male patient between 2 and 9 years old who had a stem cell transplant for acute lymphoblastic leukemia, so the T cells may come from the graft donor. This chain links TRBV3-1 with TRBJ2-1; D is perhaps TRBD1 (6 bases). Sequences were derived from PBMCs, mostly from graft donor cells, sampled 360 days after TCRalphabeta/CD19-depleted stem cell transplant. CDR3: CASSQLEDRLNEQFF. CDR3 sequence (DNA): TGTGCCAGCAGCCAACTAGAGGACAGACTCAATGAGCAGTTCTTC.